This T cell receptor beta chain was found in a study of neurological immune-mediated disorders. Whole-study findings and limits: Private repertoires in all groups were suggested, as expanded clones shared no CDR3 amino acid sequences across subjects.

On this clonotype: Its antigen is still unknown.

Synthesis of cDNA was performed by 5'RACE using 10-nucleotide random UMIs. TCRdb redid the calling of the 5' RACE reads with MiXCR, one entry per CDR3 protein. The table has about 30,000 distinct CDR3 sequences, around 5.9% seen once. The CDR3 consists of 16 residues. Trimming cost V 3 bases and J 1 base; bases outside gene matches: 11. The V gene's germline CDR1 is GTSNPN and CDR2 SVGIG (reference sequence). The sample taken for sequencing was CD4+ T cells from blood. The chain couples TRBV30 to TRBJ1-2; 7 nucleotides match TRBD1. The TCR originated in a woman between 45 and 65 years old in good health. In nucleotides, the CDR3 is TGTGCCTGGAGGGAAGTTAAAGGGGGCAGTAACTATGGCTACACCTTC. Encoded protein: CAWREVKGGSNYGYTF. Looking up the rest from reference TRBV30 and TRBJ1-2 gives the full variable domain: SQTIHQWPATLVQPVGSPLSLECTVEGTSNPNLYWYRQAAGRGLQLLFYSVGIGQISSEVPQNLSASRPQDRQFILSSKKLLLSDSGFYLCAWREVKGGSNYGYTFGSGTRLTVV.